One and the same sample provided the 15 T cell receptor beta chains below, sequenced in a study of a mutant IDH1 vaccine in newly diagnosed glioma. Method: immunoSEQ multiplex PCR; TCRdb's copy keeps in-frame clones and lacks some. Altogether about 53,000 clones are present, 82% being singletons, with the ten largest covering approximately 3.3%. Time point of the sample: week 5, during vaccination. One vaccine dose held 300 ug of mutant IDH1 20-mer peptide and came with topical imiquimod. These receptors are not linked to any known antigen. Sequencing used PBMCs, obtained from a glioma patient whose treatment included an IDH1 peptide vaccine. The receptors stem from a woman in her late teens or twenties with glioma. Some clones in this sample may be carry-over from other donors' samples.

The chain carries TRBV5-4 and TRBJ2-1, with D possibly matching TRBD1 (6 bases). The CDR3 runs to 17 residues. The germline V and J ends were trimmed by 3 bases and 4 bases, with 20 bases remaining between them. The germline V gene encodes CDR1 SGHNT and CDR2 YYREEE (reference sequence). In nucleotides, the CDR3 is TGTGCCAGCAGCTCACCGACATGGGGCAGGGGTTACAATGAGCAGTTCTTC. This gives the protein CASSSPTWGRGYNEQFF.

The rearrangement joins TRBV19 to TRBJ1-1, with D hard to call. From germline, CDR1 is LNHDA and CDR2 SQIVND (reference sequence). The CDR3 sequence is 13 residues long. With 5 bases removed from V and 1 base from J, the gap between germline ends came to 8 bases. CDR3 region: CASSYLGNTEAFF. CDR3 in DNA: TGTGCCAGTAGTTATCTTGGGAACACTGAAGCTTTCTTT.

The gene calls are TRBV9 and TRBJ1-2; 8 bases align to TRBD1. V shed 0 bases and J 2 bases; nucleotides not matched to a gene: 3. The germline gives CDR1 SGDLS, CDR2 YYNGEE. CDR3 length equals 15 residues. CDR3: CASSVGTGNNYGYTF. The CDR3 DNA follows: TGTGCCAGCAGCGTAGGGACAGGGAACAACTATGGCTACACCTTC.

The CDR3 sequence is CASSSRGWTKPLAKNIQYF. The CDR3 region has the DNA TGTGCCAGCAGCTCAAGGGGGTGGACGAAACCGCTAGCCAAAAACATTCAGTACTTC. The gene calls are TRBV9 and TRBJ2-4, with D possibly being TRBD1 (6 bases). Trimming took 4 bases from V and 0 from J, leaving 23 bases between them. The germline V gene has CDR1 SGDLS and CDR2 YYNGEE. The CDR3 length is 19 residues.

J is TRBJ2-1 and V is TRBV9, with 10 bases aligning to TRBD2. Germline V gene data show CDR1 as SGDLS and CDR2 as YYNGEE. The CDR3 contains 17 residues. V dropped 0 bases and J dropped 5; count of bases not matched to a gene: 8. The CDR3 here is CASSVGGGLAPDNEQFF. CDR3 nucleotides: TGTGCCAGCAGCGTAGGGGGGGGACTAGCGCCAGACAATGAGCAGTTCTTC.

The chain carries TRBV27 and TRBJ1-1; perhaps TRBD1 as D (6 bases). Germline assignment: CDR1 MNHEY and CDR2 SMNVEV (reference sequence). The CDR3 contains 14 residues. Trimming stripped 1 base from V and 1 base from J, with 7 bases between. The CDR3 reads CASSLLGANTEAFF. DNA for the CDR3: TGTGCCAGCAGTTTATTGGGGGCGAACACTGAAGCTTTCTTT.

The chain is built from TRBV10-3 and TRBJ2-3; D not resolved. The CDR3 sequence is 12 residues long. Between the trimmed V and J ends, which lost 6 bases and 0 bases, there was a span of 4 bases. The germline V gene has CDR1 ENHRY and CDR2 SYGVKD. Here the CDR3 reads CAIRGSTDTQYF. For the CDR3, the DNA is TGTGCCATCAGGGGTAGCACAGATACGCAGTATTTT.

The V call is TRBV19, the J call TRBJ1-3; D uncertain. This CDR3 spans 11 amino acids. Looked up from germline, CDR1 is LNHDA and CDR2 is SQIVND (reference sequence). The germline V and J ends were trimmed by 8 bases and 1 base, with 3 bases remaining between them. The CDR3 loop reads CASLSGNTIYF. The CDR3 bases are TGTGCCAGTCTATCTGGAAACACCATATATTTT. The complete variable domain, with remaining parts taken from reference TRBV19 and TRBJ1-3, reads DGGITQSPKYLFRKEGQNVTLSCEQNLNHDAMYWYRQDPGQGLRLIYYSQIVNDFQKGDIAEGYSVSREKKESFPLTVTSAQKNPTAFYLCASLSGNTIYFGEGSWLTVV.

The genes are TRBV5-6 and TRBJ2-1; D remains ambiguous. The CDR3 is made up of 19 amino acids. Germline lookup yields CDR1 SGHDT and CDR2 YYEEEE. V gave up 0 bases and J gave up 2 bases, with 21 bases separating them. CDR3 region: CASSLDPNLFVGTYNEQFF. In nucleotides, the CDR3 is TGTGCCAGCAGCTTGGACCCCAATTTGTTTGTTGGGACCTACAATGAGCAGTTCTTC.

The rearrangement joins TRBV27 to TRBJ2-7; D is perhaps TRBD1 or TRBD2 (5 bases each). With 4 bases removed from V and 1 base from J, the gap between germline ends came to 14 bases. This CDR3 contains 15 residues. From germline, CDR1 is MNHEY and CDR2 SMNVEV (reference sequence). For the CDR3, the DNA is TGTGCCAGCAGTTCAATAGTGAGGGGATCCTACGAGCAGTACTTC. Its translation is CASSSIVRGSYEQYF.

This clone was picked up one time. This chain uses TRBV2 with TRBJ2-5, with D possibly matching TRBD1 (5 bases). The germline V and J ends were trimmed by 5 bases and 7 bases, with 17 bases remaining between them. Germline V gene data show CDR1 as SNHLY and CDR2 as FYNNEI. This CDR3 spans 14 amino acids. CDR3 nucleotide sequence: TGTGCCAGCAGTAAGGGGCAGGGTTCCGGGACCCAGTACTTC. This gives the protein CASSKGQGSGTQYF.

The chain combines TRBV6-5 with TRBJ1-3; 9 nucleotides align to TRBD1. The CDR3 is 15 residues long. CDR1 is MNHEY, CDR2 SVGAGI, per germline. V dropped 4 bases and J dropped 0; count of bases not matched to a gene: 1. CDR3 DNA: TGTGCCAGCAGTTCGACAGGGGGCTCTGGAAACACCATATATTTT. It yields the protein CASSSTGGSGNTIYF.

V and J are TRBV12-5 and TRBJ2-7, with D perhaps TRBD2 (8 bases). The length of the CDR3 is 14 residues. Deletions cut 7 bases from V and 3 bases from J, with 16 bases between. Germline-derived CDR1 and CDR2 are LGHNT and FRNRAP. This chain's CDR3 is CASDRQGLGYEQYF. The CDR3 region has the DNA TGTGCTAGTGACCGACAGGGACTAGGCTACGAGCAGTACTTC.

This clone showed up just once. V usage is TRBV6-5 and J usage is TRBJ2-7, with 12 bases identical to TRBD2. Losses at the gene ends were 0 bases for V and 1 base for J; bases not matched to a gene: 1. Germline CDR1 reads MNHEY; CDR2 reads SVGAGI. The CDR3 spans 16 residues. CDR3 sequence reads: CASSYSTSGSSYEQYF. The DNA of the CDR3 is TGTGCCAGCAGTTACTCGACTAGCGGGAGTTCCTACGAGCAGTACTTC.

The chain uses TRBV19 and TRBJ2-5; 8 positions match TRBD2. There are 15 residues in the CDR3. The V gene end was trimmed by 2 bases and the J gene end by 4 bases; junction bases not matched to a gene: 6. Germline assignment: CDR1 LNHDA and CDR2 SQIVND (reference sequence). This chain's CDR3 is CASSITGTRAETQYF. As DNA, the CDR3 is TGTGCCAGTAGTATAACCGGGACTAGGGCAGAGACCCAGTACTTC. The full variable domain, completed using reference TRBV19 and TRBJ2-5, is DGGITQSPKYLFRKEGQNVTLSCEQNLNHDAMYWYRQDPGQGLRLIYYSQIVNDFQKGDIAEGYSVSREKKESFPLTVTSAQKNPTAFYLCASSITGTRAETQYFGPGTRLLVL.